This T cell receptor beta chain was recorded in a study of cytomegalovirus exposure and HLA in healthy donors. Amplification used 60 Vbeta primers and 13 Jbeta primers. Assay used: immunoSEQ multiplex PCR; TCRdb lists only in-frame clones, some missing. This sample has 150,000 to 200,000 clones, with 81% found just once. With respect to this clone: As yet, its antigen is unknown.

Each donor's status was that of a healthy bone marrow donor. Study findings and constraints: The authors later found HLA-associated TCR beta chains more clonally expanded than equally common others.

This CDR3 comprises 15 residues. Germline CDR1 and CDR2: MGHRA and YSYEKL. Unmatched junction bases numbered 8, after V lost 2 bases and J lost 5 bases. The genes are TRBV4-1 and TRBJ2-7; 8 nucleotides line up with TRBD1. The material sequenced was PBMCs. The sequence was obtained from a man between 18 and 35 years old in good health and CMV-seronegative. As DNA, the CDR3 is TGCGCCAGCAGCCAAACATATGACAGGGGCCACGAGCAGTACTTC. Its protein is CASSQTYDRGHEQYF.